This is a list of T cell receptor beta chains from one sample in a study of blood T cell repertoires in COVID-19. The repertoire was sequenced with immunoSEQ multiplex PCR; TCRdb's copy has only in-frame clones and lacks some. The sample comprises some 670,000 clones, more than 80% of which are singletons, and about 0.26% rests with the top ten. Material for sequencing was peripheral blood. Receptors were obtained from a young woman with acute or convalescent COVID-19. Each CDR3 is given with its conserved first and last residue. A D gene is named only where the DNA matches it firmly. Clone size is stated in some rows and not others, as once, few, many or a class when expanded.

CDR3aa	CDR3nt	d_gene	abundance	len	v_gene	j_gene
CASSFVYGYTF	TGTGCCAGCAGCTTCGTTTATGGCTACACCTTC	NA	NA	11	TRBV11-2	TRBJ1-2
CAISESGLPVVNEQFF	TGTGCCATCAGTGAGTCGGGACTTCCTGTGGTAAATGAGCAGTTCTTC	NA	NA	16	TRBV10-3	TRBJ2-1
CASIRAGGEDTQYF	TGTGCCAGCATCAGGGCAGGGGGCGAAGATACGCAGTATTTT	TRBD1	NA	14	TRBV2	TRBJ2-3
CASSTSGGALNNEQFF	TGTGCCAGCAGTACCTCAGGCGGGGCCCTAAACAATGAGCAGTTCTTC	NA	NA	16	TRBV6-6	TRBJ2-1
CASSTHDRGNEKLFF	TGTGCCAGCAGTACCCACGACAGGGGAAATGAAAAACTGTTTTTT	TRBD1	NA	15	TRBV28	TRBJ1-4
CASSLGDLLNQPQHF	TGTGCCAGCAGCTTAGGGGACTTGCTCAATCAGCCCCAGCATTTT	NA	NA	15	TRBV6-6	TRBJ1-5
CAWSDQGRGGNQPQHF	TGTGCCTGGAGTGATCAGGGGAGGGGAGGTAATCAGCCCCAGCATTTT	NA	NA	16	TRBV30	TRBJ1-5
CASTPGGEVRYTEAFF	TGTGCCAGTACCCCAGGGGGCGAAGTTCGATACACTGAAGCTTTCTTT	TRBD1	NA	16	TRBV19	TRBJ1-1
CASSRGQFSYEQYF	TGTGCCAGCAGCCGCGGACAGTTCTCCTACGAGCAGTACTTC	NA	NA	14	TRBV3-1/TRBV3-2	TRBJ2-7
CASSSPGQGTITGELFF	TGTGCCAGCAGCAGCCCGGGACAGGGGACAATCACCGGGGAGCTGTTTTTT	TRBD1	NA	17	TRBV4-2	TRBJ2-2
CASSPLAGGWDEQFF	TGTGCCAGCAGTCCTCTAGCGGGGGGATGGGATGAGCAGTTCTTC	TRBD2	few	15	TRBV6-4	TRBJ2-1